These 22 T cell receptor beta chains came from one sample sequenced in a study of CD8 T cells in Susac syndrome. RNA in amounts of about 0.45 to 1 ug was reverse transcribed with random hexamers. TCRdb called the immunoSEQ multiplex PCR reads again in MiXCR, with one record for every CDR3 protein. The sample yields a few hundred thousand distinct CDR3 sequences, approximately 90% seen once. The sample taken for sequencing was CD8+ T cells from PBMCs. The receptors originated from a human donor with multiple sclerosis.

This chain links TRBV7-9 with TRBJ1-2, with 7 bases fitting TRBD1. The CDR3 length is 13 residues. V lost 1 base, J lost 8 bases, and 4 bases stayed unmatched. From germline, CDR1 is SEHNR and CDR2 FQNEAQ (reference sequence). CDR3 DNA sequence: TGTGCCAGCAGCTTAGGAGGGGGCCTCGGCTACACCTTC. Amino acid sequence: CASSLGGGLGYTF.

This chain connects TRBV19 to TRBJ2-1; possible D gene TRBD2, 6 bases. Trimming shortened V by 4 bases and J by 4 bases, and 11 bases separated the two germline ends. From germline, CDR1 is LNHDA and CDR2 SQIVND (reference sequence). This CDR3 spans 14 amino acids. CDR3 in amino acids: CASSTPGAYNEQFF. CDR3 in DNA: TGTGCCAGTAGTACACCGGGAGCATACAATGAGCAGTTCTTC.

V usage is TRBV4-2 and J usage is TRBJ2-5, with D tentatively TRBD2 (6 bases). The V and J ends lost 2 bases and 5 bases respectively, with 12 bases between them. Looked up from germline, CDR1 is LGHNA and CDR2 is YNFKEQ. The CDR3 is 14 residues long. The CDR3 DNA is TGTGCCAGCAGCCAACCGACTAGTGATGAGACCCAGTACTTC. It specifies CASSQPTSDETQYF.

The V gene is TRBV15, the J gene TRBJ2-7; D remains ambiguous. Trimming removed 1 base from V and 4 bases from J, with 11 bases in between. CDR3 length: 14 residues. Per the germline V gene, CDR1 is LNHNV and CDR2 is YYDKDF (reference sequence). The CDR3 protein is CATSRVALGYEQYF. The CDR3 DNA follows: TGTGCCACCAGCAGAGTGGCATTAGGATACGAGCAGTACTTC.

The chain is built from TRBV25-1 and TRBJ1-1; D is undetermined. The ends were cut back, 3 bases at V and 6 bases at J, with 17 bases in the middle. Germline values: CDR1 MGHDK, CDR2 SYGVNS. The CDR3 covers 15 residues. In nucleotides, the CDR3 is TGTGCCAGCAGTGACGGCGCGGACTATTTGTCTGAAGCTTTCTTT. Translation: CASSDGADYLSEAFF.

A single count supports this clonotype. This chain connects TRBV19 to TRBJ1-5, with D possibly matching TRBD1 (6 bases). Trimming took off 8 bases at V and 4 bases at J, with 18 bases between the two ends. The CDR3 is 15 amino acids. Germline assignment: CDR1 LNHDA and CDR2 SQIVND (reference sequence). CDR3 residues: CASGFPGHPNQPQHF. The CDR3 DNA reads TGTGCCAGTGGTTTTCCGGGACACCCAAATCAGCCCCAGCATTTT. The full variable domain, completed using reference TRBV19 and TRBJ1-5, is DGGITQSPKYLFRKEGQNVTLSCEQNLNHDAMYWYRQDPGQGLRLIYYSQIVNDFQKGDIAEGYSVSREKKESFPLTVTSAQKNPTAFYLCASGFPGHPNQPQHFGDGTRLSIL.

The chain has TRBV6-5 and TRBJ2-1; D is unresolved. CDR3 length: 17 amino acids. V shed 2 bases and J shed 1 base, with 15 bases lying between them. Germline V gene sequence: CDR1 MNHEY, CDR2 SVGAGI. The CDR3 region has the DNA TGTGCCAGCAGTTACCCCCCGGGTCGGTCTTCCTACAATGAGCAGTTCTTC. Its protein product is CASSYPPGRSSYNEQFF.

The gene calls are TRBV4-1 and TRBJ2-7; 9 nucleotides align to TRBD1. CDR3 length: 15 residues. With 4 bases clipped from V and 1 base from J, the junction kept 5 bases outside the gene matches. In germline, CDR1 is MGHRA, CDR2 YSYEKL. This CDR3 is CASSRGTGRSYEQYF. The CDR3 nucleotides read TGCGCCAGCAGCCGCGGGACAGGGAGATCCTACGAGCAGTACTTC.

This clonotype showed up just a few times. J is TRBJ2-1 and V is TRBV6-2 or TRBV6-3; D possibly matches TRBD1 or TRBD2 (6 bases each). With 5 bases removed from V and 4 bases from J, the gap between germline ends came to 21 bases. CDR1 and CDR2 (germline): MNHEY, SVGEGT. This CDR3 comprises 17 residues. The CDR3 loop is CASSLYRVFAGYNEQFF. The CDR3, as DNA: TGTGCCAGCAGTCTCTACAGGGTTTTTGCGGGATACAATGAGCAGTTCTTC.

The chain employs TRBV4-1 and TRBJ2-2; 7 bases fit TRBD1. This CDR3 is 15 amino acids long. Per the germline V gene, CDR1 is MGHRA and CDR2 is YSYEKL. Trimming removed 4 bases from V and 4 bases from J; junction bases left unmatched: 6. Here the CDR3 DNA reads TGCGCCAGCAGCCTATGGGACAGATCCACCGGGGAGCTGTTTTTT. Translating gives CASSLWDRSTGELFF.

V is TRBV13 and J is TRBJ1-5; no definite D call. CDR3 size: 13 residues. Germline V gene data show CDR1 as PRHDT and CDR2 as FYEKMQ (reference sequence). The V and J ends lost 5 bases and 5 bases respectively, with 10 bases between them. CDR3 loop: CASSTSGDQPQHF. The CDR3 region has the DNA TGTGCCAGCAGCACTTCGGGTGATCAGCCCCAGCATTTT.

The rearrangement uses TRBV20-1 and TRBJ1-2; 8 nucleotides align to TRBD1. Germline assignment: CDR1 DFQATT and CDR2 SNEGSKA (reference sequence). The CDR3 length is 19 residues. With V trimmed by 5 bases and J by 2 bases, 22 bases remained unmatched. CDR3 in DNA: TGCAGTGCTGGCCAGGCTGGTGGGGACAGGAACGAGCACAACTATGGCTACACCTTC. It yields the protein CSAGQAGGDRNEHNYGYTF.

The chain couples TRBV28 to TRBJ2-7; 10 bases are a match to TRBD1. Germline loops: CDR1 MDHEN, CDR2 SYDVKM. The CDR3 has 13 residues. J gave up 1 base and V 11 bases, and 5 bases lay outside the gene matches. CDR3 nucleotide sequence: TGTGCCGGTCGGGACAGGGGATCCTACGAGCAGTACTTC. Translation: CAGRDRGSYEQYF.

The rearrangement links TRBV29-1 to TRBJ1-1, with 7 bases matching TRBD1. Germline CDR1 SQVTM, CDR2 ANQGSEA. The CDR3 runs 13 residues. The trim removed 7 bases at V and 8 bases at J, leaving 13 bases unmatched. The CDR3, as DNA: TGCAGCGGTTACAGGGGAGAGTCGGAGGAAGCTTTCTTT. It specifies CSGYRGESEEAFF.

The rearrangement uses TRBV7-9 and TRBJ2-5, with 9 bases identical to TRBD1. Germline trimming cut 5 bases from V and 3 bases from J; bases unmatched to any gene: 4. This CDR3 spans 14 amino acids. Germline CDR1 reads SEHNR; CDR2 reads FQNEAQ (reference sequence). Here the CDR3 DNA reads TGTGCCAGCAGCCGCCGGGACAGGGAAGAGACCCAGTACTTC. It encodes CASSRRDREETQYF.

The chain is built from TRBV27 and TRBJ2-7; 7 nucleotides align to TRBD2. J gave up 4 bases and V 5 bases, and 17 bases lay outside the gene matches. The CDR3 has 17 amino acids. The germline V gene has CDR1 MNHEY and CDR2 SMNVEV (reference sequence). CDR3: CASSPSGGSGMGYEQYF. CDR3 bases: TGTGCCAGCAGTCCTAGTGGTGGCAGCGGGATGGGGTACGAGCAGTACTTC.

The chain links TRBV3-1 to TRBJ2-1; no clear D gene. Germline loops: CDR1 LGHDT, CDR2 YNNKEL (reference sequence). V dropped 0 bases and J dropped 3 bases, with 6 bases sitting between them. This CDR3 has 14 amino acids. CDR3 nucleotide sequence: TGTGCCAGCAGCCAAGAGGAATACTACAATGAGCAGTTCTTC. Amino acids: CASSQEEYYNEQFF.

This chain uses TRBV4-1 with TRBJ1-1; no clear D gene. This CDR3 contains 16 residues. Germline lookup yields CDR1 MGHRA and CDR2 YSYEKL. V was cut by 1 base and J by 6 bases, with 18 bases left in between. CDR3 DNA sequence: TGCGCCAGCAGCCAAGTTATCCCACTCGGATACGCTGAAGCTTTCTTT. This translates into CASSQVIPLGYAEAFF.

The chain joins TRBV6-1 to TRBJ1-1; possibly TRBD1 for D (5 bases). The CDR3 sequence is 16 residues long. V shed 6 bases and J shed 7 bases, with 24 bases lying between them. The germline CDR1 and CDR2 sequences are MNHNS and SASEGT. In DNA form, the CDR3 reads TGTGCCAGCAGGGGAGAAGGGGCAGGCCGGAACGGTGAAGCTTTCTTT. Translation: CASRGEGAGRNGEAFF.

The rearrangement uses TRBV12-3 or TRBV12-4 and TRBJ1-2; D not certain. The V end was cut by 8 bases, the J end by 7 bases, with 11 bases between. The CDR3 loop spans 11 amino acids. CDR3 amino acids: CASGWTGGYTF. CDR3 coding DNA: TGTGCCAGCGGTTGGACCGGTGGCTACACCTTC.

The chain combines TRBV19 with TRBJ2-7, with 8 bases aligning to TRBD1. The CDR3 contains 13 residues. The germline CDR1 and CDR2 sequences are LNHDA and SQIVND (reference sequence). Germline trimming cut 10 bases from V and 0 bases from J; bases unmatched to any gene: 5. CDR3 in DNA: TGTGCCACCTACGGGACAGGCTCCTACGAGCAGTACTTC. It specifies CATYGTGSYEQYF.

CDR3 bases: TGTGCCACCAGCAGTGGACTTTCCACCGGGGAGCTGTTTTTT. This gives the protein CATSSGLSTGELFF. The chain recombines TRBV15 with TRBJ2-2, with D perhaps TRBD2 (5 bases). Germline-derived CDR1 and CDR2 are LNHNV and YYDKDF (reference sequence). V lost 3 bases to trimming and J lost 4 bases, with 9 bases between them. The CDR3 runs 14 residues.